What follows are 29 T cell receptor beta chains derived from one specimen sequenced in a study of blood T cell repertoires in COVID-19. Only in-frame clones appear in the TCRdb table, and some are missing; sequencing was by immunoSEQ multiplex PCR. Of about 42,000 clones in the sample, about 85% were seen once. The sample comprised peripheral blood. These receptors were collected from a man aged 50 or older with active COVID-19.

CDR3 sequence reads: CASSVGGSGYEQYF. In DNA, the CDR3 is TGTGCCAGCAGTGTAGGCGGGAGTGGTTACGAGCAGTACTTC. The rearrangement uses TRBV6-6 and TRBJ2-7; TRBD2 matches 7 bases. The CDR3 has 14 amino acids. The V gene end was trimmed by 5 bases and the J gene end by 4 bases; junction bases not matched to a gene: 8. Germline loops: CDR1 MNHNY, CDR2 SVGAGI (reference sequence).

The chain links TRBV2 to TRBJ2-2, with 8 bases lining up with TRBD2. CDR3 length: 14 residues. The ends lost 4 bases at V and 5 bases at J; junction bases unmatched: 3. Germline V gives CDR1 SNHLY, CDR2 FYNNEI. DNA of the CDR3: TGTGCCAGCAGTGGGACTAGCCTAACCGGGGAGCTGTTTTTT. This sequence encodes CASSGTSLTGELFF.

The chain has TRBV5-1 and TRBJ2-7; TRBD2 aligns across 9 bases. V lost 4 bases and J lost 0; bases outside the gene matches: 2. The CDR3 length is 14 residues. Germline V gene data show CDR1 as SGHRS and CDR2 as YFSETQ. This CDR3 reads CASSQAGGSYEQYF. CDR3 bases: TGCGCCAGCAGCCAAGCGGGGGGCTCCTACGAGCAGTACTTC. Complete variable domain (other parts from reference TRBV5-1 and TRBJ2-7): KAGVTQTPRYLIKTRGQQVTLSCSPISGHRSVSWYQQTPGQGLQFLFEYFSETQRNKGNFPGRFSGRQFSNSRSEMNVSTLELGDSALYLCASSQAGGSYEQYFGPGTRLTVT.

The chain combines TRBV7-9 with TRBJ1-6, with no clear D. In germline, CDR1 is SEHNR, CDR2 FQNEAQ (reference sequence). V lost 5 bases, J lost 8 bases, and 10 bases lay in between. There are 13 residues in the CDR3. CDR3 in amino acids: CASSPYQDSPLHF. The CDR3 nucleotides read TGTGCCAGCAGCCCCTACCAGGATTCACCCCTCCACTTT.

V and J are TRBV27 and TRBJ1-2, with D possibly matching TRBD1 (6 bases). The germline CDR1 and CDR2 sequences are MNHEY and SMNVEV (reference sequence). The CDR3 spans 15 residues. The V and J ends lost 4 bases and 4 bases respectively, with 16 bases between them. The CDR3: CASSSGGAPPYGYTF. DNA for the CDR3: TGTGCCAGCAGTTCTGGGGGCGCTCCCCCCTATGGCTACACCTTC.

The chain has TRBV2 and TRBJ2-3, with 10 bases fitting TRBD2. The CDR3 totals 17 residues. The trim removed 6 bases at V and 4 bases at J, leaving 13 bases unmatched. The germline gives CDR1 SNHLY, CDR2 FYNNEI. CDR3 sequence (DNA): TGTGCCAGCAGGGCCTCGGGACTAGCGATTTTTGCAGATACGCAGTATTTT. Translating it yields CASRASGLAIFADTQYF.

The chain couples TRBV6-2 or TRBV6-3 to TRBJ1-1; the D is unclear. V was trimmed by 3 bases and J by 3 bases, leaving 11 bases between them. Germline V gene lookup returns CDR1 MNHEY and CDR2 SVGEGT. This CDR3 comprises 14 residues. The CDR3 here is CASSYGVRYTEAFF. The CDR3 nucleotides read TGTGCCAGCAGTTATGGTGTGCGCTACACTGAAGCTTTCTTT.

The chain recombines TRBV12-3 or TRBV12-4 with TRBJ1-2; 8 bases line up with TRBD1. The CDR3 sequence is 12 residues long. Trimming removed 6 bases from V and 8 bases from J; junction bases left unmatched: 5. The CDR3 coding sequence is TGTGCCAGCAGCCGGGACAGGACAGGCTACACCTTC. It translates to CASSRDRTGYTF.

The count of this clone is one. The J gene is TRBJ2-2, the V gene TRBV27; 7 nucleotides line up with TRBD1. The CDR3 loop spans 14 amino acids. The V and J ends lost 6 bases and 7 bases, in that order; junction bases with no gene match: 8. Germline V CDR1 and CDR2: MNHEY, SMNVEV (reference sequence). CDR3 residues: CASRRRGLDGELFF. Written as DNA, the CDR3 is TGTGCCAGCAGGCGTAGGGGGCTAGACGGGGAGCTGTTTTTT.

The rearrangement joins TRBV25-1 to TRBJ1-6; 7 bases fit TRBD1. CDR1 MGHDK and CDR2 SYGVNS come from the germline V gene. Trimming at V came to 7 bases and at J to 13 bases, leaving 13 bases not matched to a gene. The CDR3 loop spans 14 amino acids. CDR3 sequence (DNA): TGTGCCAGCACTGGGGAGGCAGGGGGTTCCCCCCTCCACTTT. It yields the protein CASTGEAGGSPLHF.

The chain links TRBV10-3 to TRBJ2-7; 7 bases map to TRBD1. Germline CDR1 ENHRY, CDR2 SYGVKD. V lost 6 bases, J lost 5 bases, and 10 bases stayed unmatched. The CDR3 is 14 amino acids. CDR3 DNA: TGTGCCATCAGCCTCCGGGACAGATCGGACGAGCAGTACTTC. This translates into CAISLRDRSDEQYF.

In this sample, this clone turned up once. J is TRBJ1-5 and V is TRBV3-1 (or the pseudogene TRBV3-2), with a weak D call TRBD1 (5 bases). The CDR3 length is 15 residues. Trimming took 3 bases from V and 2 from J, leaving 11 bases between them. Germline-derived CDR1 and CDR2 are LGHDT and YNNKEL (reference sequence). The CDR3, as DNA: TGTGCCAGCAGCCAGGGGGGGGAGGGCAATCAGCCCCAGCATTTT. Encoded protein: CASSQGGEGNQPQHF.

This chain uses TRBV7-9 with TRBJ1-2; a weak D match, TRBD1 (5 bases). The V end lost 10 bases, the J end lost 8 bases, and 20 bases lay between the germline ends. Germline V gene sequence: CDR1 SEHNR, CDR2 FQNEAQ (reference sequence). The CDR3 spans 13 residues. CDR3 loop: CATRGLAGLGYTF. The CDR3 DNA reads TGTGCCACCCGGGGGTTGGCCGGGTTAGGCTACACCTTC.

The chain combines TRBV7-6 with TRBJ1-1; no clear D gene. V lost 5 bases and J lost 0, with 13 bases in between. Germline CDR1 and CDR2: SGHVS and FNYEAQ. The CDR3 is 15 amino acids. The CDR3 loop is CASSPLGGLNTEAFF. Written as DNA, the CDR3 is TGTGCCAGCAGCCCCTTGGGAGGGCTGAACACTGAAGCTTTCTTT.

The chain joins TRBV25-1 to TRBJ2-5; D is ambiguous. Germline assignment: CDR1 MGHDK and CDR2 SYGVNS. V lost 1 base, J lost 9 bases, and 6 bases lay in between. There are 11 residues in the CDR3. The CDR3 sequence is CASSELSAQYF. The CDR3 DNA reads TGTGCCAGCAGTGAATTGAGTGCCCAGTACTTC.

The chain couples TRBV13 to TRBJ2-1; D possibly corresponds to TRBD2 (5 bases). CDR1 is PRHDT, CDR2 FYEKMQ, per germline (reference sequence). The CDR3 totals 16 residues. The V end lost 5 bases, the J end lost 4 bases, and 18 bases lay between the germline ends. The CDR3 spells CASSEGLLQIYNEQFF. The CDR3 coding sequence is TGTGCCAGCAGCGAAGGACTCCTTCAAATATACAATGAGCAGTTCTTC. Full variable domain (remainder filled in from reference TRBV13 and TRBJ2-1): AAGVIQSPRHLIKEKRETATLKCYPIPRHDTVYWYQQGPGQDPQFLISFYEKMQSDKGSIPDRFSAQQFSDYHSELNMSSLELGDSALYFCASSEGLLQIYNEQFFGPGTRLTVL.

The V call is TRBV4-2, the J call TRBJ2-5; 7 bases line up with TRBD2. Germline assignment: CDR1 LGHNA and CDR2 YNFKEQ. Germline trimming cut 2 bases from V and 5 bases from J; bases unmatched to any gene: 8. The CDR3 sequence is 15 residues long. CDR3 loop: CASSQSRGNWETQYF. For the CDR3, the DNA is TGTGCCAGCAGCCAATCGCGGGGGAACTGGGAGACCCAGTACTTC.

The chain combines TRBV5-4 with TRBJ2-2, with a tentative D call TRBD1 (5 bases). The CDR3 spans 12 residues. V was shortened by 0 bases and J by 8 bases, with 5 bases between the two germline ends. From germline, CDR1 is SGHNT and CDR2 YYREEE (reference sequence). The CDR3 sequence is CASSLGQGELFF. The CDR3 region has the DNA TGTGCCAGCAGCTTGGGACAGGGGGAGCTGTTTTTT.

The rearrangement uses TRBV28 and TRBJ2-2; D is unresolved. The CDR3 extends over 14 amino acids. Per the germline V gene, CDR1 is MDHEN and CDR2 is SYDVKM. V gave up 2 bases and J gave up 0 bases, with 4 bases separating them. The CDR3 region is CASSLTPNTGELFF. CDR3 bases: TGTGCCAGCAGTTTAACACCGAACACCGGGGAGCTGTTTTTT.

The CDR3 here is CASGRGDNEQFF. The CDR3 DNA is TGTGCCAGCGGGCGGGGGGACAATGAGCAGTTCTTC. The V and J genes are TRBV9 and TRBJ2-1, with 8 nucleotides matching TRBD2. The CDR3 loop spans 12 amino acids. Trimming removed 7 bases from V and 5 bases from J; junction bases left unmatched: 2. Germline CDR1 SGDLS, CDR2 YYNGEE.

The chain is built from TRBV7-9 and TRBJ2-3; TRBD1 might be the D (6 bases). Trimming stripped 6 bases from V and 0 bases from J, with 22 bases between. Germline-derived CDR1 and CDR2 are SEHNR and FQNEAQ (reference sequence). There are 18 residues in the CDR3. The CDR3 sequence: CASSTGTLSRGSTDTQYF. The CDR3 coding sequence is TGTGCCAGCAGTACCGGGACACTCTCAAGGGGCAGCACAGATACGCAGTATTTT.

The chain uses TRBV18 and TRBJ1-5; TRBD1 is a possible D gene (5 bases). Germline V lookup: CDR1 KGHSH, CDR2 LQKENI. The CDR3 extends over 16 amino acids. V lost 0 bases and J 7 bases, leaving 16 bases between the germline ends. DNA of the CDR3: TGTGCCAGCTCACCACCCGAGGCCGGGCGGGACCAGCCCCAGCATTTT. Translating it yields CASSPPEAGRDQPQHF.

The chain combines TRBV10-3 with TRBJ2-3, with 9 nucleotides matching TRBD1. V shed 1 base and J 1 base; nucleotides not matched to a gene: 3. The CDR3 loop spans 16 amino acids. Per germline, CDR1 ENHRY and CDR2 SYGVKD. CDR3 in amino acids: CAISEFGDRGTDTQYF. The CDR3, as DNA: TGTGCCATCAGTGAGTTTGGGGACAGGGGCACAGATACGCAGTATTTT.

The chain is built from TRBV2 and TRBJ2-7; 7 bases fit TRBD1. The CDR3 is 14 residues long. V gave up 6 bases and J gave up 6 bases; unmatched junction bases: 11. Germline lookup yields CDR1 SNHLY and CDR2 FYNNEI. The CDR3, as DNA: TGTGCCAGCAGGCTCGGACAGGTCCCCGCCGAGCAGTACTTC. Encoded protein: CASRLGQVPAEQYF.

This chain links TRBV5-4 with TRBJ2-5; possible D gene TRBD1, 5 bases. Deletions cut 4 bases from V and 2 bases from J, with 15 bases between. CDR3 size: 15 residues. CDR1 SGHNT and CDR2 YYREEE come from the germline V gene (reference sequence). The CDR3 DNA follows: TGTGCCAGCAGCCAGCAGGGCGGCCCGCAAGAGACCCAGTACTTC. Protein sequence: CASSQQGGPQETQYF.

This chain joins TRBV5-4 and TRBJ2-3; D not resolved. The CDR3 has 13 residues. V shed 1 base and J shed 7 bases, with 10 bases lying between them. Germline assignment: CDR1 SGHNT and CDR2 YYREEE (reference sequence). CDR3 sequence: CASSLNRVHTQYF. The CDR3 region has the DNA TGTGCCAGCAGCTTGAATAGAGTTCATACGCAGTATTTT.

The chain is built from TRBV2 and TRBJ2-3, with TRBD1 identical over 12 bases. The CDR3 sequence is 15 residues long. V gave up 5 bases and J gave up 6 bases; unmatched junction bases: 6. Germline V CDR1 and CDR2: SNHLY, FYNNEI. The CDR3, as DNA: TGTGCCAGCAGTCCCCGGGACAGGGGGCTGGATACGCAGTATTTT. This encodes CASSPRDRGLDTQYF.

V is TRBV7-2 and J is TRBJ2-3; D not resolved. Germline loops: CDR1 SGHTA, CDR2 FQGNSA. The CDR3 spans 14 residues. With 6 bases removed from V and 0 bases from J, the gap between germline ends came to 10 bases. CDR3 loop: CASRRGTSTDTQYF. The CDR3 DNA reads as TGTGCCAGCAGGCGCGGTACTAGCACAGATACGCAGTATTTT.

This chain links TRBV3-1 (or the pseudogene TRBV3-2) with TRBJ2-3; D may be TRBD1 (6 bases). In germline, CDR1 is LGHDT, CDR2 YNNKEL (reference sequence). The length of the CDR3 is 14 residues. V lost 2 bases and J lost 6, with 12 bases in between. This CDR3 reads CASSQSRGYDTQYF. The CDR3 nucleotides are TGTGCCAGCAGCCAATCCAGGGGCTACGATACGCAGTATTTT.